This T cell receptor beta chain was sequenced in a study of tumor-infiltrating lymphocytes in primary liver carcinoma. The roughly 19-33 mg bulk tissue piece was not sorted before simultaneous RNA and DNA extraction. Whichever tumor sample was examined, it had over 85% viable tumor cells. A remark on this clonotype: Its antigen is unidentified. At one end the junction does not follow the germline gene, possibly because of a read error.

Germline values: CDR1 SGHNT, CDR2 YENEEA. The CDR3 loop spans 15 amino acids. Overall study findings and caveats: Relative to blood, tumors carried a significantly larger fraction of the repertoire in their top 250 clones (p = 0.039).

The input was 450 to 500 ng total RNA; TCR beta cDNA was made from it with a constant-region primer. Three nested multiplex PCR rounds of slightly modified ARM-PCR generated TCR beta libraries. Primers for the first two PCR rounds were TRBV1-TRBV30 forward primers and a C-beta reverse primer (around 11 cycles per round). TCRdb fed the multiplex PCR reads into MiXCR, producing one record per CDR3 protein. The sample consists of tens of thousands of distinct CDR3 sequences, around 79% of them appearing once. The receptor was isolated from a woman aged 25 to 45 with primary liver carcinoma and hepatitis B virus infection. Sequences were obtained from liver tumor tissue from sampling region 1. Indicated subset: tumor region T1, superior pole. The chain joins TRBV11-3 to TRBJ1-6; no clear D. For the CDR3, the DNA is TGTGCCAACAGCTTTAGGTGGAGTTATAATTCACCCCTCCACTTT. Translation: CANSFRWSYNSPLHF.